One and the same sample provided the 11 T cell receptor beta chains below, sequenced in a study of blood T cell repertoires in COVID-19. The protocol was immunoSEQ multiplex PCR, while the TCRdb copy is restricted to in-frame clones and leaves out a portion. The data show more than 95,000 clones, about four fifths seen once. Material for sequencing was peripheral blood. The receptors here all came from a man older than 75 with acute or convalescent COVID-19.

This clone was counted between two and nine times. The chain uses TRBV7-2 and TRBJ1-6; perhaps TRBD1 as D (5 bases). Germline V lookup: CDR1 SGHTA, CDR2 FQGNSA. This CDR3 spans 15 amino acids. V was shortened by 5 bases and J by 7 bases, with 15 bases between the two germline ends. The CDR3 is CASSPDRTKNSPLHF. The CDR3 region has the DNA TGTGCCAGCAGCCCCGACAGAACGAAGAATTCACCCCTCCACTTT.

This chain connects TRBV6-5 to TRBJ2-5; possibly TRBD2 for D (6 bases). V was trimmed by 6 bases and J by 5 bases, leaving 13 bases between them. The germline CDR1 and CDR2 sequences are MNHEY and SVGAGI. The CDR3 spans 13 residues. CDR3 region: CASRGGSAETQYF. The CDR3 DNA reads TGTGCCAGCAGGGGAGGTTCTGCGGAGACCCAGTACTTC.

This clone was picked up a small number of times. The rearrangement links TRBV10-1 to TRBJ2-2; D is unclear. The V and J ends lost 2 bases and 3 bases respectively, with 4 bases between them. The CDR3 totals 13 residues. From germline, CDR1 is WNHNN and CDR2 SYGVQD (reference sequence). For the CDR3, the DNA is TGCGCCAGCAGTGAGAGAGACACCGGGGAGCTGTTTTTT. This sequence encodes CASSERDTGELFF.

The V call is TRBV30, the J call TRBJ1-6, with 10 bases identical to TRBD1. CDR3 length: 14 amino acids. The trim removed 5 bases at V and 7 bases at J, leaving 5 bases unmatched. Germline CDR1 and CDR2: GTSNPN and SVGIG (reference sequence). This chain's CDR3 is CAWQTGGPNSPLHF. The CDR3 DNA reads TGTGCCTGGCAGACAGGGGGCCCCAATTCACCCCTCCACTTT.

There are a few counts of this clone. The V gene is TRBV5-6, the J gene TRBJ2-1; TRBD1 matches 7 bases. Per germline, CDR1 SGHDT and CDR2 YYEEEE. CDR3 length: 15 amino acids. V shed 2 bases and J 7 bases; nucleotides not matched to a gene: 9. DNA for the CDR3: TGTGCCAGCAGCTTTTTACAGGGGATCGTAAATGAGCAGTTCTTC. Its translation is CASSFLQGIVNEQFF.

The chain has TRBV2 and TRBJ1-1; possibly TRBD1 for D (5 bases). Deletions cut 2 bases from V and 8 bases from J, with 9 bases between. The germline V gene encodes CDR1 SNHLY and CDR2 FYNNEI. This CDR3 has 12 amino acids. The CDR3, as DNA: TGTGCCAGCAGTGAACGGGGGTCGGAAGCTTTCTTT. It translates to CASSERGSEAFF.

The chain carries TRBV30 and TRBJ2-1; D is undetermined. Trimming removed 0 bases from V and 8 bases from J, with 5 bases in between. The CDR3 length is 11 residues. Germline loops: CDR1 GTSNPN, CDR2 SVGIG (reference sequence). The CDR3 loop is CAWSVLHEQFF. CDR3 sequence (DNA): TGTGCCTGGAGTGTACTCCATGAGCAGTTCTTC.

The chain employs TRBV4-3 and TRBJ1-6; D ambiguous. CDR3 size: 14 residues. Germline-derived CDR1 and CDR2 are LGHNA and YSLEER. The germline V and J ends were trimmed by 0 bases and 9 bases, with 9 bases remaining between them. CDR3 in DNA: TGCGCCAGCAGCCAAGAAACGGGGATTTCACCCCTCCACTTT. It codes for CASSQETGISPLHF.

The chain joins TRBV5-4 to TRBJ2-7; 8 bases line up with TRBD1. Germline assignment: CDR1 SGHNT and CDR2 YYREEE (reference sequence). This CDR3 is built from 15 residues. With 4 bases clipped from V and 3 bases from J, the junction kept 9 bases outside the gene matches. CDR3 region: CASSPTGTGNYEQYF. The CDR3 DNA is TGTGCCAGCAGCCCCACCGGGACAGGCAACTACGAGCAGTACTTC.

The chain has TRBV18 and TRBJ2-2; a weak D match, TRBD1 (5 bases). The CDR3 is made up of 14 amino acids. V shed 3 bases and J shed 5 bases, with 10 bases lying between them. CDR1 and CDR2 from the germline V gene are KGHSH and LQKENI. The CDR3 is CASSPSSGTGELFF. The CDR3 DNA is TGTGCCAGCTCACCGTCATCAGGGACCGGGGAGCTGTTTTTT.

CDR3 DNA sequence: TGCGCCAGCAGCTTAAGTACCCGGACAGGGGGGACTGAAGCTTTCTTT. Amino acids: CASSLSTRTGGTEAFF. The chain joins TRBV5-1 to TRBJ1-1; 10 nucleotides line up with TRBD1. Germline loops: CDR1 SGHRS, CDR2 YFSETQ. CDR3 size: 16 residues. Trimming at V came to 2 bases and at J to 5 bases, leaving 9 bases not matched to a gene.